Only one count was recorded for the clone carrying this T cell receptor (beta chain). Original data processing: Amplifying reference gene primers gave estimates of nucleated cell counts. Repertoires were generated with immunoSEQ multiplex PCR, while TCRdb's copy carries only in-frame clones and drops some. V and J calls and clone size are given by that table; D and trimming were obtained from the DNA. The table lists roughly 500,000 clones, more than 75% of them singletons. The J segment lost 1 base and the V segment lost 3 bases, leaving 3 bases of the junction unmatched. Looked up from germline, CDR1 is SGHTA and CDR2 is FQGNSA. The CDR3 totals 15 residues. This entry belongs to a study of blood T cell repertoires in COVID-19. Study-wide background: Researchers got acute and convalescent COVID-19 samples from the United States, Italy and Spain. The cDNA or gDNA used as material had been derived from T cells, B-cell-depleted T cells, or PBMCs.

In Cohort 3, a recovered donor had either two negative PCRs, clearance, or symptom resolution. The chain has TRBV7-2 and TRBJ2-1, with 7 bases aligning to TRBD2. The sample taken for sequencing was PBMCs or T cells enriched from blood (not recorded which). The TCR sequence derives from a woman in her thirties or forties who had recovered from COVID-19. CDR3: CASSFTSVSYNEQFF. DNA of the CDR3: TGTGCCAGCAGCTTCACTAGCGTTTCCTACAATGAGCAGTTCTTC.